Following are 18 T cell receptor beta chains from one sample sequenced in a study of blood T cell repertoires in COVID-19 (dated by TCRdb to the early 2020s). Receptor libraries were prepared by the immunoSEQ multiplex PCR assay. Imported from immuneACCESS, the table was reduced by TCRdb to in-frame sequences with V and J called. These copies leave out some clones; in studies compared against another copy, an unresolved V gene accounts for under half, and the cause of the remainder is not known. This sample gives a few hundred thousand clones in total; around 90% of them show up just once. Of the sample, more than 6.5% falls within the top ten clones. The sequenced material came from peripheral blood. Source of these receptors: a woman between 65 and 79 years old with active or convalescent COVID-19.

CDR3 DNA: TGCAGCTATGCCCTGACCTGGGCCACCACTGAGACCCAGTACTTC. Its translation is CSYALTWATTETQYF. V is TRBV29-1 and J is TRBJ2-5; D gene uncertain. Looked up from germline, CDR1 is SQVTM and CDR2 is ANQGSEA. Trimming took 8 bases from V and 5 from J, leaving 24 bases between them. CDR3 size: 15 residues.

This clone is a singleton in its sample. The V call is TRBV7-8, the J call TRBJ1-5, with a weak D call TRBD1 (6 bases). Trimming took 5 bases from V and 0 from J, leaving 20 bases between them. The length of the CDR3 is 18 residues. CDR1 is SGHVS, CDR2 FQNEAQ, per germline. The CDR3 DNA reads TGTGCCAGCAGCCCCAGGGGATCAGGGGAGTATAGCAATCAGCCCCAGCATTTT. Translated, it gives CASSPRGSGEYSNQPQHF.

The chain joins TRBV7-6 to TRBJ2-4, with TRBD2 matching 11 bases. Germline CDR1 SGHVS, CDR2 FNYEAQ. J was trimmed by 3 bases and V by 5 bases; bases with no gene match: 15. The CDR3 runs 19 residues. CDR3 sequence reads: CASSGRFASGGLVKNIQYF. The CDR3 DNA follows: TGTGCCAGCAGCGGGAGGTTTGCTAGCGGGGGGCTTGTCAAAAACATTCAGTACTTC.

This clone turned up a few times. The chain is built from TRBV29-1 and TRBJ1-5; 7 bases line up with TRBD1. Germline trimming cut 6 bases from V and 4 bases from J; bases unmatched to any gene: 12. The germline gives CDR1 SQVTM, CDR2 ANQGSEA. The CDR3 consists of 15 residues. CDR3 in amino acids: CSVMTRTGLNQPQHF. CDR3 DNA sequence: TGCAGCGTGATGACCCGGACAGGTTTGAATCAGCCCCAGCATTTT. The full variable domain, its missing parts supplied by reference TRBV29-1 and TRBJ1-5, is SAVISQKPSRDICQRGTSLTIQCQVDSQVTMMFWYRQQPGQSLTLIATANQGSEATYESGFVIDKFPISRPNLTFSTLTVSNMSPEDSSIYLCSVMTRTGLNQPQHFGDGTRLSIL.

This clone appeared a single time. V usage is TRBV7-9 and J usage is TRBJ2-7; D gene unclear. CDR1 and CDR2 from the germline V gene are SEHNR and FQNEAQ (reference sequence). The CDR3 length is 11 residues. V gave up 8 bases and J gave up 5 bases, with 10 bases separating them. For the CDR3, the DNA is TGTGCCAGCGGGCAGTCCGACGAGCAGTACTTC. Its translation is CASGQSDEQYF. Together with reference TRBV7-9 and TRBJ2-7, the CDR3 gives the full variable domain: DTGVSQNPRHKITKRGQNVTFRCDPISEHNRLYWYRQTLGQGPEFLTYFQNEAQLEKSRLLSDRFSAERPKGSFSTLEIQRTEQGDSAMYLCASGQSDEQYFGPGTRLTVT.

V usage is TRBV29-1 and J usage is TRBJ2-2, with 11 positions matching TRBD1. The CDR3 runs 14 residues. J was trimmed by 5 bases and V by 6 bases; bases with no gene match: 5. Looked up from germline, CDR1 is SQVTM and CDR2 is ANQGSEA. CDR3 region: CSVGDRGNTGELFF. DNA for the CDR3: TGCAGCGTGGGGGACAGGGGGAATACCGGGGAGCTGTTTTTT.

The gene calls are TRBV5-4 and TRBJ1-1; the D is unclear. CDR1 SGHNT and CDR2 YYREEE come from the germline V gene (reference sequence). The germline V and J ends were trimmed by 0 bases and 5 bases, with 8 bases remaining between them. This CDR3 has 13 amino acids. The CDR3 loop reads CASSLVGRTEAFF. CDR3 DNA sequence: TGTGCCAGCAGCTTGGTCGGGAGAACTGAAGCTTTCTTT.

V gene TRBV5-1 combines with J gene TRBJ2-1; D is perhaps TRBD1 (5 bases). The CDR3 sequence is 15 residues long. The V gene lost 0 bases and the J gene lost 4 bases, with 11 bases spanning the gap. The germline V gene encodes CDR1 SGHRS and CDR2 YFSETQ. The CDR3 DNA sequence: TGCGCCAGCAGCTTGGAGGGGCAGGAGTACAATGAGCAGTTCTTC. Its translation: CASSLEGQEYNEQFF.

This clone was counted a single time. DNA of the CDR3: TGTGCCAGCAGCCATGAGGACAGGTCCTACGAGCAGTACTTC. Translating it yields CASSHEDRSYEQYF. The chain recombines TRBV3-1 (or the pseudogene TRBV3-2) with TRBJ2-7; 7 positions agree with TRBD1. Germline CDR1 and CDR2: LGHDT and YNNKEL (reference sequence). The CDR3 is 14 amino acids. J gave up 1 base and V 3 bases, and 3 bases lay outside the gene matches.

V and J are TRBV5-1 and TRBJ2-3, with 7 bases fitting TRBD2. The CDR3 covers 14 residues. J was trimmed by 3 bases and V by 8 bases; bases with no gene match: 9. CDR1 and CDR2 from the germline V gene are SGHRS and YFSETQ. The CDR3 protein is CASEGGLVTDTQYF. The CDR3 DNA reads TGCGCCAGTGAGGGTGGACTAGTTACAGATACGCAGTATTTT. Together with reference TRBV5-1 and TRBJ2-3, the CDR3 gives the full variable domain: KAGVTQTPRYLIKTRGQQVTLSCSPISGHRSVSWYQQTPGQGLQFLFEYFSETQRNKGNFPGRFSGRQFSNSRSEMNVSTLELGDSALYLCASEGGLVTDTQYFGPGTRLTVL.

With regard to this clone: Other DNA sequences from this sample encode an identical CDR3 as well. CDR3 nucleotide sequence: TGTGCCAGCAGTCAGACAGGCAACACTGAAGCTTTCTTT. Encoded protein: CASSQTGNTEAFF. The genes are TRBV12-3 or TRBV12-4 and TRBJ1-1; maybe TRBD1 (6 bases). This CDR3 region has 13 residues. Trimming stripped 5 bases from V and 2 bases from J, with 9 bases between.

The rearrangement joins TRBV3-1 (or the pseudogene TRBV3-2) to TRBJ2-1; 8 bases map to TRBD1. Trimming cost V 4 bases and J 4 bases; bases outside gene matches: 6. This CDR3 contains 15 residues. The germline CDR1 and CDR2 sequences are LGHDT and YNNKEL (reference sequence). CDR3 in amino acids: CASSPQGAGYNEQFF. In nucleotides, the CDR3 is TGTGCCAGCAGCCCCCAGGGGGCGGGTTACAATGAGCAGTTCTTC.

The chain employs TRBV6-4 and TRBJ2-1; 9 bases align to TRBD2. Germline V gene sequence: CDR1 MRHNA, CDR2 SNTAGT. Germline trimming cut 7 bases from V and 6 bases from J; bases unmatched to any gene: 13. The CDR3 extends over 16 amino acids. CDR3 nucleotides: TGTGCCAGCAAATCCCAAGCGGGGGGTATAGTCAATGAGCAGTTCTTC. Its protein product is CASKSQAGGIVNEQFF.

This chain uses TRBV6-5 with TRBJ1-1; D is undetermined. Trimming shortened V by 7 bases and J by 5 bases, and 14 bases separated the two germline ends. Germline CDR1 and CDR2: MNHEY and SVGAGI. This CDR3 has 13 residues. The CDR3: CASNKNSGTEAFF. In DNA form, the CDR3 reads TGTGCCAGCAACAAGAACTCGGGGACTGAAGCTTTCTTT.

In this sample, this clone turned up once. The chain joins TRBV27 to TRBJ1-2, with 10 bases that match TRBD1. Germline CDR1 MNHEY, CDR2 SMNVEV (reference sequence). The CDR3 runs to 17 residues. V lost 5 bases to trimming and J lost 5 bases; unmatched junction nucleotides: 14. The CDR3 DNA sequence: TGTGCCAGCAGTCTGCGACAGGGGGCCATACGGAGTTATGGCTACACCTTC. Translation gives CASSLRQGAIRSYGYTF.

The CDR3 is CATARQGVNEQFF. CDR3 nucleotides: TGTGCCACCGCCCGACAGGGGGTCAATGAGCAGTTCTTC. The chain uses TRBV15 and TRBJ2-1, with 9 bases identical to TRBD1. Germline lookup yields CDR1 LNHNV and CDR2 YYDKDF (reference sequence). This CDR3 is 13 amino acids long. The V gene end was trimmed by 8 bases and the J gene end by 6 bases; junction bases not matched to a gene: 5.

The CDR3 here is CASSPSPGTGVEQYF. The CDR3 DNA is TGTGCCAGCAGCCCTTCGCCCGGGACAGGGGTCGAGCAGTACTTC. The chain is built from TRBV9 and TRBJ2-7; 10 bases fit TRBD1. The CDR3 loop spans 15 amino acids. After removal of 4 bases from V and 6 bases from J, the junction contained 10 bases not matched to a gene. The germline gives CDR1 SGDLS, CDR2 YYNGEE.

The CDR3 DNA sequence: TGTGCCAGTAGTGTGACAGGGGCGAACACTGAAGCTTTCTTT. Its protein is CASSVTGANTEAFF. The chain has TRBV19 and TRBJ1-1; 8 bases are a match to TRBD1. J was trimmed by 1 base and V by 5 bases; bases with no gene match: 3. Germline V CDR1 and CDR2: LNHDA, SQIVND (reference sequence). The length of the CDR3 is 14 residues.